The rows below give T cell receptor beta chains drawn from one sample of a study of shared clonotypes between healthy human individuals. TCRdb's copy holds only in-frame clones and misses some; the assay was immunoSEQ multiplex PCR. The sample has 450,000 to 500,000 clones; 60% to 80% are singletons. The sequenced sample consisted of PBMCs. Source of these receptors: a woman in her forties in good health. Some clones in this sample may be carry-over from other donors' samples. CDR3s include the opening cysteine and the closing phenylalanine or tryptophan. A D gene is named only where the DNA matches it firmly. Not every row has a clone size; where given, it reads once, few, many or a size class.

CDR3: CASSPTQGIQPQHF
V: TRBV2
D: NA
size: NA

CDR3: CASSFHKNTEAFF
V: TRBV27
D: NA
size: NA

CDR3: CSVVLQGIRIQETQYF
V: TRBV29-1
D: TRBD1
size: NA

CDR3: CSVCLAPTYEQYF
V: TRBV29-1
D: NA
size: NA

CDR3: CASSPPFRLAGADTQYF
V: TRBV7-9
D: TRBD2
size: many

CDR3: CASSSDRGGSPLHF
V: TRBV7-2
D: TRBD1
size: NA

CDR3: CASTASLEAFF
V: TRBV2
D: NA
size: NA

CDR3: CASSTGLDTDTQYF
V: TRBV6-1
D: NA
size: NA

CDR3: CASSRENRGGEKLFF
V: TRBV11-1
D: TRBD1
size: NA

CDR3: CASSVSQNTIYF
V: TRBV6-1
D: NA
size: once

CDR3: CAWSLTTGAGYEQYF
V: TRBV30
D: TRBD1
size: NA

CDR3: CSATGQGETQYF
V: TRBV29-1
D: NA
size: NA

CDR3: CASSPRGYNEQFF
V: TRBV14
D: NA
size: NA

CDR3: CASSVAGKLNEKLFF
V: TRBV9
D: NA
size: NA

CDR3: CASPEGAPHYNEQFF
V: TRBV25-1
D: NA
size: NA

CDR3: CASSLVAQSSYNEQFF
V: TRBV5-1
D: NA
size: NA

CDR3: CASSRGAPSSYNEQFF
V: TRBV5-1
D: NA
size: NA

CDR3: CASSQDSAAGLIAKNIQYF
V: TRBV4-1
D: NA
size: few

CDR3: CASSSTPPQRPGELFF
V: TRBV7-9
D: NA
size: NA

CDR3: CASSFAPSGNTIYF
V: TRBV5-6
D: NA
size: once

CDR3: CASSPTGTGELFF
V: TRBV2
D: NA
size: NA

CDR3: CASSLLAREQFF
V: TRBV28
D: NA
size: NA

CDR3: CASSPQSGLGYGYTF
V: TRBV7-9
D: NA
size: NA

CDR3: CASSPWTGGYGYTF
V: TRBV27
D: TRBD1
size: NA

CDR3: CASSGAPGGSSNQPQHF
V: TRBV6-1
D: NA
size: NA

CDR3: CASRTRAGSSTDTQYF
V: TRBV2
D: TRBD2
size: once

CDR3: CASSESGGPNEQYF
V: TRBV10-1
D: NA
size: NA

CDR3: CASSLSGGQGEETQYF
V: TRBV27
D: TRBD1
size: few

CDR3: CASRLAGVREQFF
V: TRBV19
D: TRBD2
size: once

CDR3: CASSGLARHNEQFF
V: TRBV19
D: TRBD2
size: NA

CDR3: CASSSGGYNEKLFF
V: TRBV28
D: NA
size: NA

CDR3: CASSLTGQTRNQPQHF
V: TRBV27
D: NA
size: NA

CDR3: CAIRADRVNEKLFF
V: TRBV10-3
D: TRBD1
size: few

CDR3: CASAQGQGTEAFF
V: TRBV6-1
D: NA
size: NA

CDR3: CASSLVVLPTRDGYTF
V: TRBV11-2
D: NA
size: few

CDR3: CASRSGGSYEQYF
V: TRBV28
D: TRBD2
size: once

CDR3: CASSQEWQGPLYEQYF
V: TRBV4-2
D: NA
size: NA

CDR3: CASSPVGGNFYEQYF
V: TRBV18
D: NA
size: NA

CDR3: CASSPAAGGFTETQYF
V: TRBV28
D: NA
size: NA

CDR3: CASSALQLNTEAFF
V: TRBV2
D: NA
size: many

CDR3: CASSLVQTHTGELFF
V: TRBV5-1
D: NA
size: NA

CDR3: CASSTGTAYNSPLHF
V: TRBV27
D: NA
size: NA

CDR3: CASSFRDRASSGGFNEQFF
V: TRBV7-8
D: NA
size: NA

CDR3: CASSFWGGYGYTF
V: TRBV27
D: NA
size: NA

CDR3: CASSYSGGYQPQHF
V: TRBV6-5
D: NA
size: NA

CDR3: CASSAQRYEQYF
V: TRBV6-1
D: NA
size: NA

CDR3: CASSLRRIQGEQFF
V: TRBV7-2
D: NA
size: NA

CDR3: CASSLWTSGSRNGQLF
V: TRBV28
D: TRBD2
size: NA

CDR3: CASSVAGLNTEAFF
V: TRBV9
D: NA
size: NA

CDR3: CASSHGTQPYNEQFF
V: TRBV6-1
D: NA
size: NA

CDR3: CASSSGGQDEKLFF
V: TRBV5-1
D: NA
size: NA

CDR3: CASSLWRNTEAFF
V: TRBV7-6
D: NA
size: NA

CDR3: CASSIGGVQETQYF
V: TRBV19
D: NA
size: NA